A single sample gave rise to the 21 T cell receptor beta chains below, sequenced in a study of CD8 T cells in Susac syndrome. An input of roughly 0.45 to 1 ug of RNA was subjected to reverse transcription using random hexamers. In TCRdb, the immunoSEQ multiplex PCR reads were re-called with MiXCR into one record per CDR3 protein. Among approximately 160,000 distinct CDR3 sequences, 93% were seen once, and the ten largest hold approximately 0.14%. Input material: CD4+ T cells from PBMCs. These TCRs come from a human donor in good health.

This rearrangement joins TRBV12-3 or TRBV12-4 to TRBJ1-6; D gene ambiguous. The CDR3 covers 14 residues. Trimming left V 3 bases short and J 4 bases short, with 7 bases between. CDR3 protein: CASSFRRYNSPLHF. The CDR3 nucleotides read TGTGCCAGCAGTTTCCGGAGATATAATTCACCCCTCCACTTT.

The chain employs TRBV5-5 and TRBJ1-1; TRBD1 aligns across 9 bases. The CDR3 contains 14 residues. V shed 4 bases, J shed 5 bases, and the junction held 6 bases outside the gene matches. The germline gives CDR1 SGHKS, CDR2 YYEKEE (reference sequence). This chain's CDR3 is CASSAGTGRTEAFF. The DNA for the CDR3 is TGTGCCAGCAGCGCCGGGACAGGGCGAACTGAAGCTTTCTTT.

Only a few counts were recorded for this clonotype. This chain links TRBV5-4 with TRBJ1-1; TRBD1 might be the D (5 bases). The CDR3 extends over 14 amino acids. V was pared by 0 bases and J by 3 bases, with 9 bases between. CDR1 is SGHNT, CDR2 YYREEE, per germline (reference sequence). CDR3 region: CASSLGQGYTEAFF. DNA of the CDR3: TGTGCCAGCAGCTTGGGGCAGGGCTACACTGAAGCTTTCTTT. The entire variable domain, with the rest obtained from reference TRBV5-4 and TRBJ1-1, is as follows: ETGVTQSPTHLIKTRGQQVTLRCSSQSGHNTVSWYQQALGQGPQFIFQYYREEENGRGNFPPRFSGLQFPNYSSELNVNALELDDSALYLCASSLGQGYTEAFFGQGTRLTVV.

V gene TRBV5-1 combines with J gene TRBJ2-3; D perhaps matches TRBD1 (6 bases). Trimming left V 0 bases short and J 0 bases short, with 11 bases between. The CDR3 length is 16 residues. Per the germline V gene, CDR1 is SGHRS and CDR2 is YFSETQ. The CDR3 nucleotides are TGCGCCAGCAGCTTGGCCGGGACAACTAGCACAGATACGCAGTATTTT. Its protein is CASSLAGTTSTDTQYF.

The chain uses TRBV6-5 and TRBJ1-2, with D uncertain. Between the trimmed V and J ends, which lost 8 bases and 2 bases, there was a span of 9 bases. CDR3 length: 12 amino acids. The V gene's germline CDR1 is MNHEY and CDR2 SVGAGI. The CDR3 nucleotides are TGTGCCAGCCGGGAGGGAAACTATGGCTACACCTTC. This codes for CASREGNYGYTF.

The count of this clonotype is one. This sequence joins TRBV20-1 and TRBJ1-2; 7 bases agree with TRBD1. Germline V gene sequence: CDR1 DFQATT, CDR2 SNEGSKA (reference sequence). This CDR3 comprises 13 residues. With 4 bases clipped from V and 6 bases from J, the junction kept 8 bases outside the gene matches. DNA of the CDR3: TGCAGTGCTACGGCAGGGGGTAGTCATGGCTACACCTTC. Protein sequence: CSATAGGSHGYTF.

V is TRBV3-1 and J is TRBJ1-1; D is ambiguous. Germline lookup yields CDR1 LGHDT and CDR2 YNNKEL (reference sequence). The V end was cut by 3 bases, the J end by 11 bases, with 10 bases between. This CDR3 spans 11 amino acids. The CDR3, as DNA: TGTGCCAGCAGCCAGGGATCGGACGCTTTCTTT. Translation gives CASSQGSDAFF.

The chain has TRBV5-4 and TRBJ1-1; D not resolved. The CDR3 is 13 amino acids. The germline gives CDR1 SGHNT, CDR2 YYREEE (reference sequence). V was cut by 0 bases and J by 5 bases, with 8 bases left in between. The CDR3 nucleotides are TGTGCCAGCAGCTTGGCCACGGCTACTGAAGCTTTCTTT. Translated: CASSLATATEAFF.

CDR3 nucleotide sequence: TGTGCCAGCAGCTTGGTGGGGTCCCTAGGAAGCGTCCTGACTTTC. It yields the protein CASSLVGSLGSVLTF. V and J are TRBV5-4 and TRBJ2-6; D remains unclear. The CDR3 has 15 amino acids. From germline, CDR1 is SGHNT and CDR2 YYREEE (reference sequence). Trimming removed 0 bases from V and 12 bases from J, with 16 bases in between.

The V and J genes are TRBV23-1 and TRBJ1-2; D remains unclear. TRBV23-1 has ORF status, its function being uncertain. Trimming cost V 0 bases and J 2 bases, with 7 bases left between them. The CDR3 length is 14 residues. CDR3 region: CASSQSYLNYGYTF. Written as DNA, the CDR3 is TGCGCCAGCAGTCAATCTTACCTCAACTATGGCTACACCTTC.

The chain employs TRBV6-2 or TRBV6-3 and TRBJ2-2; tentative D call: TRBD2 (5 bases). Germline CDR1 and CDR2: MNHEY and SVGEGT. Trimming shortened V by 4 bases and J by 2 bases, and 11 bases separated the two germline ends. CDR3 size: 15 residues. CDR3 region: CASSSEGTNTGELFF. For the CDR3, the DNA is TGTGCCAGCAGTTCTGAGGGTACCAACACCGGGGAGCTGTTTTTT.

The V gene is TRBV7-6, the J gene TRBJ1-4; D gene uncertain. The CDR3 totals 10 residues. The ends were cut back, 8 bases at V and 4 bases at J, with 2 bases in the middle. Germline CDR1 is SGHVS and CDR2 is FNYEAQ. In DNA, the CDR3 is TGTGCCAGCGGTAATGAAAAACTGTTTTTT. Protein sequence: CASGNEKLFF.

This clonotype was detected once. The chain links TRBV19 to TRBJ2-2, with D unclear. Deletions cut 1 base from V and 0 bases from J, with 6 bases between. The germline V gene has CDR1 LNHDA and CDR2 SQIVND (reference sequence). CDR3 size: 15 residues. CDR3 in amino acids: CASSIVAANTGELFF. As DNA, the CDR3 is TGTGCCAGTAGTATAGTTGCCGCGAACACCGGGGAGCTGTTTTTT.

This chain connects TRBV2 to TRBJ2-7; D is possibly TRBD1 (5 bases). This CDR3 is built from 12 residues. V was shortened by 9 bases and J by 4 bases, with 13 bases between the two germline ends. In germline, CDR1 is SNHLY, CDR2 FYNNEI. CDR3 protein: CASQTAGYEQYF. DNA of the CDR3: TGTGCCAGTCAGACCGCAGGGTACGAGCAGTACTTC.

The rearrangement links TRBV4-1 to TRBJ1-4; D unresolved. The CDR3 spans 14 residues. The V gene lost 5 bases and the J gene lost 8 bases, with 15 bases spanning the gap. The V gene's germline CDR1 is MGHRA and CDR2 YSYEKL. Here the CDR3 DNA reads TGCGCCAGCAGCAGCCTACCTGGCCGGGAAAAACTGTTTTTT. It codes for CASSSLPGREKLFF.

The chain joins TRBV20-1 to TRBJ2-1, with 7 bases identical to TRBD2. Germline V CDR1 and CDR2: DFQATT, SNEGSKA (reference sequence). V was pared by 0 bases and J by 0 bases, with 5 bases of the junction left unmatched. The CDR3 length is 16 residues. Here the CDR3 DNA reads TGCAGTGCTAGAGATAGACTAGCTAGCTCCTACAATGAGCAGTTCTTC. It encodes CSARDRLASSYNEQFF.

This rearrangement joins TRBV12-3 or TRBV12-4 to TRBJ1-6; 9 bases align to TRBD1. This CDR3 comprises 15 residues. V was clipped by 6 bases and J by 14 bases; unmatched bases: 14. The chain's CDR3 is CASSPGQGRGHTLHF. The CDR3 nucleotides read TGTGCCAGCAGCCCGGGACAGGGACGGGGGCACACCCTCCACTTT.

Here the CDR3 DNA reads TGCAGTGCTCTCAAGCGGGGGGGACAAGAGACCCAGTACTTC. It translates to CSALKRGGQETQYF. This chain uses TRBV20-1 with TRBJ2-5; TRBD2 agrees at 10 bases. V was clipped by 5 bases and J by 2 bases; unmatched bases: 5. This CDR3 region has 14 residues. Per germline, CDR1 DFQATT and CDR2 SNEGSKA (reference sequence).

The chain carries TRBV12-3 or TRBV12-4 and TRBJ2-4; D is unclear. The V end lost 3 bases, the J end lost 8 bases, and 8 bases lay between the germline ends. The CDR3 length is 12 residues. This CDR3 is CASSFGPDIQYF. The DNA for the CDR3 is TGTGCCAGCAGTTTTGGTCCCGACATTCAGTACTTC.

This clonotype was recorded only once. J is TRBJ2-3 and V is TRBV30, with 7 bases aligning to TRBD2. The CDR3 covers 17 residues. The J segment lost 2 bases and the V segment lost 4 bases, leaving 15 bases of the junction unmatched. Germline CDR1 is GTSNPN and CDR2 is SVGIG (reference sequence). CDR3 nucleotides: TGTGCCTGGAATGGGGGGGAGAACCTAGGACCCACAGATACGCAGTATTTT. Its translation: CAWNGGENLGPTDTQYF.

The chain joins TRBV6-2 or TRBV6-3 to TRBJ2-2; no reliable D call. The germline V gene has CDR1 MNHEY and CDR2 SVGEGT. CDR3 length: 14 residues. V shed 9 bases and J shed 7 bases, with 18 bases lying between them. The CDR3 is CASRREEMVGELFF. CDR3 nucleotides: TGTGCCAGTCGCAGAGAAGAAATGGTCGGGGAGCTGTTTTTT.